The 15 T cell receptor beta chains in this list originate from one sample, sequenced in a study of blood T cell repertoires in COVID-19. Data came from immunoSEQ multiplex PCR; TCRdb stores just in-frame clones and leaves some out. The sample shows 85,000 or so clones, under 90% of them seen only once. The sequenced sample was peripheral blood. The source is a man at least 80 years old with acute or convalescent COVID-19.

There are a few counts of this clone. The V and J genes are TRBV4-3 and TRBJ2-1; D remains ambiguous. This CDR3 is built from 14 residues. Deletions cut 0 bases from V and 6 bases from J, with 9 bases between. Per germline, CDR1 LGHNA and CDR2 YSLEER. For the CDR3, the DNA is TGCGCCAGCAGCCAAGACAGGATCCCCAATGAGCAGTTCTTC. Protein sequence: CASSQDRIPNEQFF.

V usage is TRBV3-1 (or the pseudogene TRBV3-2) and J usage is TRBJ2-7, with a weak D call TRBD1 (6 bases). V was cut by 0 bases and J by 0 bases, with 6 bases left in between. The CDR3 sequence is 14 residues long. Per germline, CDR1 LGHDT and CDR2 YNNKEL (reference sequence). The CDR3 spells CASSQEGASYEQYF. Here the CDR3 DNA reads TGTGCCAGCAGCCAAGAGGGGGCCTCCTACGAGCAGTACTTC.

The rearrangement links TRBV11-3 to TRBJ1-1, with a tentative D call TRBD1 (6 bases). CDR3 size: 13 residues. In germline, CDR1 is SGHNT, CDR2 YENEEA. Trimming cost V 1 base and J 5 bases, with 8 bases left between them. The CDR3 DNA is TGTGCCAGCAGCTTAGGTCAGGGGACTGAAGCTTTCTTT. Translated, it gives CASSLGQGTEAFF.

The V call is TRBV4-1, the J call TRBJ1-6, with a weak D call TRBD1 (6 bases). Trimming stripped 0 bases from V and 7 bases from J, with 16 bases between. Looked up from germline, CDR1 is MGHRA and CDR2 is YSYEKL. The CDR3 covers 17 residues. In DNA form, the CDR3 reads TGCGCCAGCAGCCAAGATTTTGAGGCAGGGGCGAATTCACCCCTCCACTTT. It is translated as CASSQDFEAGANSPLHF.

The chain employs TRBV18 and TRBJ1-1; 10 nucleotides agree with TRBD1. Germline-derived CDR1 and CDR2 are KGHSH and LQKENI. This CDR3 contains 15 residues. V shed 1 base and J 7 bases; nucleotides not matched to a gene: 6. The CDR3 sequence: CASSPRTGGSGEAFF. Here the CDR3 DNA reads TGTGCCAGCTCACCACGGACAGGGGGAAGTGGTGAAGCTTTCTTT. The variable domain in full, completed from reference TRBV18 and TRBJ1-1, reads NAGVMQNPRHLVRRRGQEARLRCSPMKGHSHVYWYRQLPEEGLKFMVYLQKENIIDESGMPKERFSAEFPKEGPSILRIQQVVRGDSAAYFCASSPRTGGSGEAFFGQGTRLTVV.

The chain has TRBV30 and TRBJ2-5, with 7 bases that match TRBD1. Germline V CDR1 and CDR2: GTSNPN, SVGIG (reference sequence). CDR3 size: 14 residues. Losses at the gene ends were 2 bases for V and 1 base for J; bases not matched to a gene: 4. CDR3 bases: TGTGCCTGGAGTCGGACAGGAGCCCAAGAGACCCAGTACTTC. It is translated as CAWSRTGAQETQYF.

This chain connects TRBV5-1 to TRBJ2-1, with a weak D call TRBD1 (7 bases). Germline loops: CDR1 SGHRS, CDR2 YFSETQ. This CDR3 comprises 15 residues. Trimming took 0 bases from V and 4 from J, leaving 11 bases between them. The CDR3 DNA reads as TGCGCCAGCAGCTTGGCCCCAGGGGGGTACAATGAGCAGTTCTTC. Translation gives CASSLAPGGYNEQFF.

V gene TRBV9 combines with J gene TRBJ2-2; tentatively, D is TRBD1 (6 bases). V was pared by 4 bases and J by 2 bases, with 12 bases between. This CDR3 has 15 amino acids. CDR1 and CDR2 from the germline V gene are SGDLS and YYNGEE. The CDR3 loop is CASSTRTVNTGELFF. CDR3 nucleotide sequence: TGTGCCAGCAGCACCCGGACAGTAAACACCGGGGAGCTGTTTTTT.

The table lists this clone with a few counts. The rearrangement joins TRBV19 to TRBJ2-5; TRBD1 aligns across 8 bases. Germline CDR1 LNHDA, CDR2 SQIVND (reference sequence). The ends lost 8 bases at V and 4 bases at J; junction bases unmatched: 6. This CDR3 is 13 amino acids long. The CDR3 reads CASSITGGETQYF. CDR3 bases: TGTGCCAGTTCGATCACAGGGGGAGAGACCCAGTACTTC.

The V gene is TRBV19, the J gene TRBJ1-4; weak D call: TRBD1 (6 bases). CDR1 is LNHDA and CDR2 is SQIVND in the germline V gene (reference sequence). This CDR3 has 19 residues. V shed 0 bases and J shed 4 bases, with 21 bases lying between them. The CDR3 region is CASSIDSPRGTSSNEKLFF. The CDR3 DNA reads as TGTGCCAGTAGTATAGATTCACCGCGAGGGACATCCAGTAATGAAAAACTGTTTTTT.

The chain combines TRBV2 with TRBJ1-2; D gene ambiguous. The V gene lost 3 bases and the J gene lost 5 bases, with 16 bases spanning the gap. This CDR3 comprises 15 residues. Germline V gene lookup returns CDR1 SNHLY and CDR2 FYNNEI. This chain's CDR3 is CASSEAGGLLYGYTF. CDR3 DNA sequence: TGTGCCAGCAGTGAGGCGGGAGGACTTTTATATGGCTACACCTTC. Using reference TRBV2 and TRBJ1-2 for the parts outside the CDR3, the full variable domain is EPEVTQTPSHQVTQMGQEVILRCVPISNHLYFYWYRQILGQKVEFLVSFYNNEISEKSEIFDDQFSVERPDGSNFTLKIRSTKLEDSAMYFCASSEAGGLLYGYTFGSGTRLTVV.

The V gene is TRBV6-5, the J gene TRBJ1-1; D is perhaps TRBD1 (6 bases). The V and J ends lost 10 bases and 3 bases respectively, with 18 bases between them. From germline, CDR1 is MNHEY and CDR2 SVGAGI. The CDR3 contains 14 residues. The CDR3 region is CAISRGGADTEAFF. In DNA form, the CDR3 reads TGTGCCATCTCACGGGGGGGGGCGGACACTGAAGCTTTCTTT.

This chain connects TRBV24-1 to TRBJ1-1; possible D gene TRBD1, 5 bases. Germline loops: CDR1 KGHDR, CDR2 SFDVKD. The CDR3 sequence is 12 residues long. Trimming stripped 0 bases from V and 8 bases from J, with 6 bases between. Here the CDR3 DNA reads TGTGCCACCAGTGATTTGTCAGGGGAAGCTTTCTTT. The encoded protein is CATSDLSGEAFF.

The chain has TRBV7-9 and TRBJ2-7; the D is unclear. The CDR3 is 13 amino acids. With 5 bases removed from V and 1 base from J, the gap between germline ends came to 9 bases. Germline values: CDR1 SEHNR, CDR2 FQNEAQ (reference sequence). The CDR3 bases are TGTGCCAGCAGCCCCAGCGTATCCTACGAGCAGTACTTC. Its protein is CASSPSVSYEQYF. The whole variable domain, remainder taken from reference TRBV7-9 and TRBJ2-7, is DTGVSQNPRHKITKRGQNVTFRCDPISEHNRLYWYRQTLGQGPEFLTYFQNEAQLEKSRLLSDRFSAERPKGSFSTLEIQRTEQGDSAMYLCASSPSVSYEQYFGPGTRLTVT.

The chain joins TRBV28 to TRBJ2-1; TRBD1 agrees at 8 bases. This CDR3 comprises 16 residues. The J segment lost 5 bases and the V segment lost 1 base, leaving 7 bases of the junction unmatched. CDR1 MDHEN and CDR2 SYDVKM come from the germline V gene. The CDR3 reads CASSLSTGGFHNEQFF. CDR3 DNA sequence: TGTGCCAGCAGTTTATCCACAGGGGGGTTCCACAATGAGCAGTTCTTC.